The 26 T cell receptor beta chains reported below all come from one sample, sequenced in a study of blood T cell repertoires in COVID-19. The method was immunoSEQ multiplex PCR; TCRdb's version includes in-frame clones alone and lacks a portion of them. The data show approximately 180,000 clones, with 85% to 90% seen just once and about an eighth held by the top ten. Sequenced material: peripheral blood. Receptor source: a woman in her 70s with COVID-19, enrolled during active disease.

CDR3 sequence reads: CASSERDSGYEQYF. Here the CDR3 DNA reads TGCGCCAGCAGTGAAAGAGACAGTGGGTACGAGCAGTACTTC. V is TRBV10-1 and J is TRBJ2-7, with TRBD1 as a possible D gene (5 bases). This CDR3 spans 14 amino acids. The germline V gene has CDR1 WNHNN and CDR2 SYGVQD (reference sequence). V was pared by 3 bases and J by 4 bases, with 13 bases between.

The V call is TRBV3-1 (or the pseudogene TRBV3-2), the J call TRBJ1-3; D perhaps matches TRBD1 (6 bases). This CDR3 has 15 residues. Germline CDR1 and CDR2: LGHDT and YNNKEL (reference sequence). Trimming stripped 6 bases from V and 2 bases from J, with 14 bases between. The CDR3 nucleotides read TGTGCCAGCAGACCCACAGGGTATGCTGGAAACACCATATATTTT. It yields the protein CASRPTGYAGNTIYF.

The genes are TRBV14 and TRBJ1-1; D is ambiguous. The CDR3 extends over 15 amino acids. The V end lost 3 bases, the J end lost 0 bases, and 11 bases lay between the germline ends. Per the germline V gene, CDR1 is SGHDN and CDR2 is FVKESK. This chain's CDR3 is CASSQFPSMNTEAFF. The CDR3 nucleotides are TGTGCCAGCAGCCAGTTTCCGAGTATGAACACTGAAGCTTTCTTT. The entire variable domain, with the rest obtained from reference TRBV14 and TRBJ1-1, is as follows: EAGVTQFPSHSVIEKGQTVTLRCDPISGHDNLYWYRRVMGKEIKFLLHFVKESKQDESGMPNNRFLAERTGGTYSTLKVQPAELEDSGVYFCASSQFPSMNTEAFFGQGTRLTVV.

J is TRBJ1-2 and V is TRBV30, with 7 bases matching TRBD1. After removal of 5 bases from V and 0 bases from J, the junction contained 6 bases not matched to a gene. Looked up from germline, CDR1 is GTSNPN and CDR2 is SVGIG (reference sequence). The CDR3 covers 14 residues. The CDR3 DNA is TGTGCCTGGGCCCCAGGGGGAGCTAACTATGGCTACACCTTC. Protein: CAWAPGGANYGYTF.

CDR3 nucleotides: TGTGCCAGTAGTATACCCAGGGGGCAAAGCACTGAAGCTTTCTTT. It codes for CASSIPRGQSTEAFF. This chain joins TRBV19 and TRBJ1-1, with 8 bases identical to TRBD1. The length of the CDR3 is 15 residues. Germline CDR1 reads LNHDA; CDR2 reads SQIVND (reference sequence). The ends lost 2 bases at V and 4 bases at J; junction bases unmatched: 6. Looking up the rest from reference TRBV19 and TRBJ1-1 gives the full variable domain: DGGITQSPKYLFRKEGQNVTLSCEQNLNHDAMYWYRQDPGQGLRLIYYSQIVNDFQKGDIAEGYSVSREKKESFPLTVTSAQKNPTAFYLCASSIPRGQSTEAFFGQGTRLTVV.

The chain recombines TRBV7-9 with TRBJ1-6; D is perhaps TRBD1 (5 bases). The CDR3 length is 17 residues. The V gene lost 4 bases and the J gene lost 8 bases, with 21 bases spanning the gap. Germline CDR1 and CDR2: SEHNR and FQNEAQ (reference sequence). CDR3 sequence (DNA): TGTGCCAGCAGCTCCGACAGACGGCGCAGTAAGGATTCACCCCTCCACTTT. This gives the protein CASSSDRRRSKDSPLHF.

CDR3 bases: TGTGCCAGCAGTTACTCCGGGGGCGGGAGCACCTACGAGCAGTACTTC. Amino acids: CASSYSGGGSTYEQYF. This chain links TRBV6-6 with TRBJ2-7; tentative D call: TRBD2 (7 bases). This CDR3 contains 16 residues. The germline gives CDR1 MNHNY, CDR2 SVGAGI (reference sequence). V shed 0 bases and J shed 2 bases, with 14 bases lying between them.

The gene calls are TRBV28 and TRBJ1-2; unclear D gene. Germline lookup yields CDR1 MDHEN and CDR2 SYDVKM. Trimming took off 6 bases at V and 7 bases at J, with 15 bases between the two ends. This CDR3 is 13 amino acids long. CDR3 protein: CASSVLVYSGYTF. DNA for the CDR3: TGTGCCAGCAGCGTTTTGGTTTACTCTGGCTACACCTTC.

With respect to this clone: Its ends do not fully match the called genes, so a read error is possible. DNA of the CDR3: TGTGCTAGCAGCTTAGGGACTAGCGGGACCTACAATGAGCAGTTCTTC. This sequence encodes CASSLGTSGTYNEQFF. The rearrangement links TRBV7-7 to TRBJ2-1, with TRBD2 matching over 13 bases. The CDR3 loop spans 16 amino acids. CDR1 and CDR2 from the germline V gene are SSHAT and FNYEAQ (reference sequence).

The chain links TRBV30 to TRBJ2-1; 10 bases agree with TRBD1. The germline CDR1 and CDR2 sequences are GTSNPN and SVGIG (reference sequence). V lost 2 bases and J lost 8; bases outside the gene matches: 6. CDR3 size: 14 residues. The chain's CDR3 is CAWSPGQGWDEQFF. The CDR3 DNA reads TGTGCCTGGAGTCCGGGACAGGGGTGGGATGAGCAGTTCTTC. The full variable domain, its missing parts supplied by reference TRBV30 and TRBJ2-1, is SQTIHQWPATLVQPVGSPLSLECTVEGTSNPNLYWYRQAAGRGLQLLFYSVGIGQISSEVPQNLSASRPQDRQFILSSKKLLLSDSGFYLCAWSPGQGWDEQFFGPGTRLTVL.

CDR3 region: CASSPPGTFSDEQYF. The DNA of the CDR3 is TGTGCCAGCAGCCCTCCAGGGACATTCTCGGACGAGCAGTACTTC. This chain connects TRBV7-9 to TRBJ2-7, with D maybe TRBD1 (6 bases). The CDR3 runs to 15 residues. V shed 5 bases and J shed 5 bases, with 19 bases lying between them. CDR1 and CDR2 from the germline V gene are SEHNR and FQNEAQ (reference sequence).

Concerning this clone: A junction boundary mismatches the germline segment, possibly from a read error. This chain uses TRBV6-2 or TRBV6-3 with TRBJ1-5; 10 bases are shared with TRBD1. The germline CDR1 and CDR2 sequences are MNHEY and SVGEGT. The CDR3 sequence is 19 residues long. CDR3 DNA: TGTGCCAGCAGCTACTCCGGCCGGGACAGGGGCCGTCGGGATCAGCCCCAGCATTTT. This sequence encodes CASSYSGRDRGRRDQPQHF.

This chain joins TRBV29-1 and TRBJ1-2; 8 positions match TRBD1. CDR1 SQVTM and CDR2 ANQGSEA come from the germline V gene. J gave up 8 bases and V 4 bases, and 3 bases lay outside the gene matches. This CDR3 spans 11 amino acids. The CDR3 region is CSVVRGRGYTF. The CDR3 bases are TGCAGCGTTGTCAGGGGGCGAGGCTACACCTTC.

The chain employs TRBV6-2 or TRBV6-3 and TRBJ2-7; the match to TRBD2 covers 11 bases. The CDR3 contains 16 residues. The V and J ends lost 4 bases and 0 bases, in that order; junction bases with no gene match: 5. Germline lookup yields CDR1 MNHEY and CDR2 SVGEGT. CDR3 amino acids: CASSSFTSGSSYEQYF. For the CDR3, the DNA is TGTGCCAGCAGTTCCTTCACTAGCGGGAGCTCCTACGAGCAGTACTTC.

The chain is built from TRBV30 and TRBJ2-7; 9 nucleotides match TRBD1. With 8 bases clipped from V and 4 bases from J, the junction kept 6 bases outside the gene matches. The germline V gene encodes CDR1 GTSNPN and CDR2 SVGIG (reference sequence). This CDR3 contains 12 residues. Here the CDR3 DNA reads TGTGCCAGCGACAGGGGGGGTTACGAGCAGTACTTC. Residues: CASDRGGYEQYF.

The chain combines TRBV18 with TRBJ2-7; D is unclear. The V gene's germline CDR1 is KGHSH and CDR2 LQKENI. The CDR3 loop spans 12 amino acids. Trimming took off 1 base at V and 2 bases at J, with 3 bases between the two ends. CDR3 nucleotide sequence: TGTGCCAGCTCACCACAGCCCTACGAGCAGTACTTC. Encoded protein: CASSPQPYEQYF.

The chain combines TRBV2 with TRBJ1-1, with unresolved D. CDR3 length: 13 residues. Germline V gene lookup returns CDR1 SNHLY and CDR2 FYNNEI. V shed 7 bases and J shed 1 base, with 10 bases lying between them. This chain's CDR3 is CASIREGNTEAFF. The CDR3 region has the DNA TGTGCCAGCATTCGGGAGGGGAACACTGAAGCTTTCTTT.

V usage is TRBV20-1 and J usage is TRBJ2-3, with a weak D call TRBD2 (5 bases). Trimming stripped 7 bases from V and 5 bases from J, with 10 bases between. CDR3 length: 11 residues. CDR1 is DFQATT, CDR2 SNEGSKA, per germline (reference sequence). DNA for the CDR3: TGCAGTGGCGGGCCGGGAGATACGCAGTATTTT. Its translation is CSGGPGDTQYF.

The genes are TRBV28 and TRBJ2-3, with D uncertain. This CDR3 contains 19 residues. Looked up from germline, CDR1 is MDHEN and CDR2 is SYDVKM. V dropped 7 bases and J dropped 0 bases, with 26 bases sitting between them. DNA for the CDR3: TGTGCCAGCACCAAACACCCAAGGTCCACCTGGGCTAGCACAGATACGCAGTATTTT. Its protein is CASTKHPRSTWASTDTQYF.

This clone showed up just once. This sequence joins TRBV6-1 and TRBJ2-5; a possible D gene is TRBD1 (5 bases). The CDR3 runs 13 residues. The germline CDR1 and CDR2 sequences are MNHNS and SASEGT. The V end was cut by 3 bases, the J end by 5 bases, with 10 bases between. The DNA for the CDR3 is TGTGCCAGCAGTGACAGGGTTTGGGAGACCCAGTACTTC. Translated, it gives CASSDRVWETQYF.

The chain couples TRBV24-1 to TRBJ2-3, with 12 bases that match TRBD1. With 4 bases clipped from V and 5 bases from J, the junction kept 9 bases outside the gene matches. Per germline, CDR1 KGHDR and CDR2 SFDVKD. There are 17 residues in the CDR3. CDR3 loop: CATSDHPGQGAGDTQYF. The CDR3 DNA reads TGTGCCACCAGTGACCATCCGGGACAGGGGGCCGGAGATACGCAGTATTTT.

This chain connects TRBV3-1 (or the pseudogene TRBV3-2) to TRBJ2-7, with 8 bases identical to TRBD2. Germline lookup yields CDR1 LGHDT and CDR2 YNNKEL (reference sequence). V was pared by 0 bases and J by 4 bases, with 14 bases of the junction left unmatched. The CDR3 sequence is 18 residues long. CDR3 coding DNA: TGTGCCAGCAGCCAAGATCTCGTGGCTCGGAGCGGGAGTTACGAGCAGTACTTC. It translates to CASSQDLVARSGSYEQYF.

The CDR3: CAANKGQGYEQYF. The CDR3 DNA follows: TGTGCCGCAAACAAAGGACAGGGCTACGAGCAGTACTTC. This chain links TRBV6-5 with TRBJ2-7; 8 nucleotides line up with TRBD1. The CDR3 is made up of 13 amino acids. V lost 11 bases and J lost 3; bases outside the gene matches: 9. CDR1 MNHEY and CDR2 SVGAGI come from the germline V gene.

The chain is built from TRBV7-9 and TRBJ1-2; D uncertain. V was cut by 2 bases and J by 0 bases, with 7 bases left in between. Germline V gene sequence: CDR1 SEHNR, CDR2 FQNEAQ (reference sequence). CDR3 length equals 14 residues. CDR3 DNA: TGTGCCAGCAGCTTATTGGCCGCTAACTATGGCTACACCTTC. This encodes CASSLLAANYGYTF.

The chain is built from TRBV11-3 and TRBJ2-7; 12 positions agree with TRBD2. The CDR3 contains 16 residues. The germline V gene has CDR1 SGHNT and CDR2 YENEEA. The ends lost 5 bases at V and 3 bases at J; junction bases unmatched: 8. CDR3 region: CASSGRLAGDRYEQYF. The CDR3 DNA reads TGTGCCAGCAGCGGAAGACTAGCGGGAGATCGCTACGAGCAGTACTTC.

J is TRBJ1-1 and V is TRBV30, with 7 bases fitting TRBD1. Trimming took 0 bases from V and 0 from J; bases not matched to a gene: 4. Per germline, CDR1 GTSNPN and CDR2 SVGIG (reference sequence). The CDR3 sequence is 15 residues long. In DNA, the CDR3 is TGTGCCTGGAGTGTGAGAGGGGGCCTGAACACTGAAGCTTTCTTT. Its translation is CAWSVRGGLNTEAFF.